The 10 T cell receptor beta chains listed next were all sequenced from one sample in a study of blood T cell repertoires in COVID-19. Here immunoSEQ multiplex PCR was the method, and the copy in TCRdb shows in-frame clones only, minus some. Among roughly 150,000 clones listed, around 80% were seen once. Sequencing input: PBMCs or T cells enriched from blood (not recorded which). These receptors originate from a woman between 18 and 29 years old who had been exposed to COVID-19.

This clone was observed a handful of times. The V call is TRBV6-5, the J call TRBJ2-5; 9 bases map to TRBD1. The CDR3 sequence is 14 residues long. V gave up 7 bases and J gave up 13 bases; unmatched junction bases: 16. Germline V gene sequence: CDR1 MNHEY, CDR2 SVGAGI. The CDR3 loop reads CASTSPGQGLIMYF. In DNA form, the CDR3 reads TGTGCCAGCACAAGCCCGGGACAGGGTTTAATTATGTACTTC.

This clone was seen a handful of times. V usage is TRBV18 and J usage is TRBJ1-5; no definite D call. The V gene lost 3 bases and the J gene lost 3 bases, with 12 bases spanning the gap. The CDR3 is 15 amino acids. Germline V gene sequence: CDR1 KGHSH, CDR2 LQKENI. The CDR3 here is CASSPLNNLNQPQHF. DNA of the CDR3: TGTGCCAGCTCACCCCTTAACAACCTCAATCAGCCCCAGCATTTT.

This chain joins TRBV18 and TRBJ2-5; no firm D call. V dropped 3 bases and J dropped 2 bases, with 10 bases sitting between them. The CDR3 runs to 14 residues. Germline CDR1 KGHSH, CDR2 LQKENI. The CDR3 nucleotides read TGTGCCAGCTCACCCCGCGGAGCTCAAGAGACCCAGTACTTC. Translating gives CASSPRGAQETQYF.

The gene calls are TRBV9 and TRBJ2-3, with 8 nucleotides matching TRBD2. The germline V gene has CDR1 SGDLS and CDR2 YYNGEE. This CDR3 has 17 residues. Trimming at V came to 3 bases and at J to 3 bases, leaving 12 bases not matched to a gene. The CDR3 DNA follows: TGTGCCAGCAGCGCCCCAATCCGACTAGCGCTGACAGATACGCAGTATTTT. It is translated as CASSAPIRLALTDTQYF.

The rearrangement joins TRBV15 to TRBJ2-7, with a tentative D call TRBD2 (7 bases). Germline V lookup: CDR1 LNHNV, CDR2 YYDKDF (reference sequence). The CDR3 is 19 residues long. V was shortened by 1 base and J by 5 bases, with 27 bases between the two germline ends. The CDR3 DNA sequence: TGTGCCACCAGCAGAGGACAGGTATTAGCGTGGGGAGGGCCCCACGAGCAGTACTTC. It is translated as CATSRGQVLAWGGPHEQYF.

This clone was detected once. The rearrangement links TRBV5-4 to TRBJ2-5; possibly TRBD2 for D (6 bases). Germline V gene sequence: CDR1 SGHNT, CDR2 YYREEE (reference sequence). This CDR3 contains 16 residues. Trimming took 0 bases from V and 4 from J, leaving 16 bases between them. This chain's CDR3 is CASSLVSGAGAETQYF. CDR3 sequence (DNA): TGTGCCAGCAGCTTGGTTAGCGGAGCCGGGGCAGAGACCCAGTACTTC.

The chain has TRBV7-2 and TRBJ2-2; 9 nucleotides agree with TRBD2. Germline V gene data show CDR1 as SGHTA and CDR2 as FQGNSA. The J segment lost 8 bases and the V segment lost 7 bases, leaving 8 bases of the junction unmatched. CDR3 length: 14 amino acids. The CDR3 reads CASTWSSGKGELFF. The CDR3 nucleotides read TGTGCCAGCACCTGGTCTAGCGGGAAGGGGGAGCTGTTTTTT.

This CDR3 is CASSPTRGPYEQYF. CDR3 sequence (DNA): TGTGCCAGCTCACCTACGAGGGGGCCCTACGAGCAGTACTTC. The gene calls are TRBV18 and TRBJ2-7, with 7 bases fitting TRBD1. CDR3 length: 14 residues. In germline, CDR1 is KGHSH, CDR2 LQKENI. Trimming at V came to 3 bases and at J to 2 bases, leaving 4 bases not matched to a gene.

The J gene is TRBJ2-1, the V gene TRBV4-1; TRBD1 agrees at 9 bases. The CDR3 contains 13 residues. The trim removed 3 bases at V and 7 bases at J, leaving 1 base unmatched. Germline V CDR1 and CDR2: MGHRA, YSYEKL. Written as DNA, the CDR3 is TGCGCCAGCAGCCACGACAGGGGGAATGAGCAGTTCTTC. Its protein is CASSHDRGNEQFF.

The chain links TRBV2 to TRBJ2-7; 7 bases agree with TRBD2. V was pared by 4 bases and J by 5 bases, with 8 bases of the junction left unmatched. Germline assignment: CDR1 SNHLY and CDR2 FYNNEI. The CDR3 length is 14 residues. CDR3 protein: CASSVQGGPNEQYF. In nucleotides, the CDR3 is TGTGCCAGCAGTGTCCAGGGAGGGCCCAACGAGCAGTACTTC.